The present T cell receptor (beta chain) was sequenced within a study of beta chain features in type 1 diabetes. General observations from the study: Cells with high TCR expression could be over-represented when cDNA is sequenced.

As for this clone: As yet, its antigen is unknown.

Sequenced material consisted of expressed TCRB transcripts (all of the isolated RNA was reverse transcribed). Some 3.6 million reads was the average for naive, central memory and regulatory T cell samples. Repertoires were generated with immunoSEQ multiplex PCR, while TCRdb's copy carries only in-frame clones and drops some. The sample records around 310,000 clones, approximately 11% being singletons. Material for sequencing was naive CD4+ T cells from blood. The source is a woman in her 30s in good health.

CDR3 residues: CASSYGGTGGGYTF. The CDR3 region has the DNA TGTGCCAGCAGTTACGGAGGGACAGGGGGTGGCTACACCTTC. This chain links TRBV6-5 with TRBJ1-2; 11 bases agree with TRBD1. CDR3 size: 14 residues. Germline V CDR1 and CDR2: MNHEY, SVGAGI. V shed 2 bases, J shed 7 bases, and the junction held 3 bases outside the gene matches.